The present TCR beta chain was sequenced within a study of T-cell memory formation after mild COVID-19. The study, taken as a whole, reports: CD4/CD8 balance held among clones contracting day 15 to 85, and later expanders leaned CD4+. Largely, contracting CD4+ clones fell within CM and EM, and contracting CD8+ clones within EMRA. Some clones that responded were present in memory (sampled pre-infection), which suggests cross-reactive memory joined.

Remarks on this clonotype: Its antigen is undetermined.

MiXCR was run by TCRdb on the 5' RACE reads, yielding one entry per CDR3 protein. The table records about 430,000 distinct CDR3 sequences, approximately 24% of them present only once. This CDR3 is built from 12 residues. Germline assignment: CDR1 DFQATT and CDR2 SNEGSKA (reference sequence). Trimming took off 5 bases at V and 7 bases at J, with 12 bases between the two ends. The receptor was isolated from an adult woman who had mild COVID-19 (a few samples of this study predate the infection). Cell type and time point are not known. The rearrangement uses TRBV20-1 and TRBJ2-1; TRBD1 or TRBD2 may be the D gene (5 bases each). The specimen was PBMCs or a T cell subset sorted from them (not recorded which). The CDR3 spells CSAGDLENEQFF. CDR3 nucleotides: TGCAGTGCTGGGGACCTGGAGAATGAGCAGTTCTTC.